This T cell receptor beta chain comes out of a study of blood T cell repertoires in COVID-19 (dated by TCRdb to the early 2020s). In terms of the full investigation: Collaborator samples came from the United States, Italy and Spain and covered acute and convalescent phases of COVID-19. Subjects who had been exposed to COVID-19, were actively infected with it, or had recovered from it provided the deeply sampled blood TCRbeta repertoires that made up the dataset. HLA class I and class II types, where available, came from metadata supplied by the sample provider rather than from assay-based typing. The material from the prospective study consisted of cDNA or gDNA derived from T cells, B-cell-depleted T cells, or PBMCs. The samples were drawn from the first 160 participants of the ongoing ImmuneRACE study and from 1,254 subjects provided by 6 global collaborators. The repertoires were made available in a free public database intended to serve as a resource for research on the immune response to SARS-CoV-2. Sample metadata almost always included a de-identified subject ID, COVID-19 status, age in years and sex.

With regard to this clone: Its target antigen remains unknown. Base qualities are not provided; no much larger clone lies one nucleotide away.

The CDR3 holds 15 amino acids from the cysteine to the phenylalanine. The only DNA kept is the CDR3, 45 bases in frame from the first base. CDR1 SGHKS and CDR2 YYEKEE are derived from the germline V gene (reference sequence). V and J are trimmed by 4 bases and 5 bases, and the gene matches miss 5 bases of the junction. TCRbeta CDR3 regions were amplified from genomic DNA using the immunoSEQ Assay, a bias-controlled multiplex PCR. Per the source publication's procedure: Nucleated cell counts per sample were estimated from amplification of reference gene primers within the assay. To quantify the absolute abundance of each unique TCRbeta CDR3 rearrangement, sequence reads were collapsed and filtered. For each sample, productive Simpson clonality was calculated as the square root of Simpson's diversity index across productive rearrangements. Here the immuneACCESS table is served through TCRdb, limited to in-frame sequences with V and J called. Missing clones are a known gap in these copies; in checked studies unresolved V genes cover under half, and the rest lacks a known reason. V and J calls and clone size follow that table, whereas D and trimming were derived from the DNA. Recorded for this sample are about 36,000 clones; around 85% of them occurred a single time. In total, the top ten clones hold 4.8% of the sample.

Each collaborating institution followed its own protocols to collect whole blood in K2EDTA tubes. For TCRbeta analysis, collaborators shipped samples in one of three forms: frozen whole blood, isolated PBMCs, or DNA extracted from either of those sample types. General findings and caveats noted by the study authors: The amount of clinical and demographic metadata varied by source and participant and was provided uncurated.

The clonotype originates from a man aged 45-60 years with active COVID-19. Sequencing was done on a sample of peripheral blood. The chain is made from TRBV5-5 and TRBJ2-3, with 12 bases matching TRBD1. At the DNA level, the sequence is TGTGCCAGCAGCCCCGGGACAGGGGGCCGAGATACGCAGTATTTT. Its translation is CASSPGTGGRDTQYF.